Listed below are T cell receptor beta chains from one sample, sequenced in a study of T cell responses to AZD1222 COVID-19 vaccine. Profiling relied on immunoSEQ multiplex PCR, and the TCRdb table lists in-frame clones only, not all of them. The sample consists of 95,000 to 110,000 clones, about nine tenths of them appearing once. The sample in question was peripheral blood, obtained on day 0 of AZD1222 vaccination. These receptors originate from an adult in good health. Both conserved end residues are part of each CDR3. A D gene is named only where the DNA matches it firmly. Only some rows state a clone size, as once, few, many or a class for expanded clones.

>.|TRBV7-3|TRBJ2-5|14|.
CASSQTGDQETQYF
TGTGCCAGCAGCCAAACGGGGGATCAAGAGACCCAGTACTTC
>few|TRBV13|TRBJ1-1|16|TRBD1
CASSLGLTGPNTEAFF
TGTGCCAGCAGCTTAGGCCTGACAGGGCCGAACACTGAAGCTTTCTTT
>few|TRBV23-1|TRBJ2-7|16|TRBD2
CASSQSLAGESYEQYF
TGCGCCAGCAGTCAGTCACTAGCGGGGGAGTCCTACGAGCAGTACTTC
>.|TRBV7-2|TRBJ2-5|15|.
CASSSELGLQETQYF
TGTGCCAGCAGCTCCGAGCTGGGCCTTCAAGAGACCCAGTACTTC
>.|TRBV27|TRBJ2-7|12|.
CASSNPGGEQYF
TGTGCCAGCAGCAATCCTGGGGGAGAGCAGTACTTC
>few|TRBV5-4|TRBJ2-5|16|TRBD2
CASSSQTSGRGETQYF
TGTGCCAGCAGCTCGCAGACTAGCGGGAGGGGAGAGACCCAGTACTTC
>.|TRBV7-8|TRBJ2-3|11|.
CASSQRDTQYF
TGTGCCAGCAGCCAGAGGGATACGCAGTATTTT
>.|TRBV12-1|TRBJ2-7|10|.
CASRRGEQYF
TGTGCCAGCAGGAGAGGCGAGCAGTACTTC
>.|TRBV10-3|TRBJ2-7|12|.
CAISVAGYEQYF
TGTGCCATCAGTGTGGCAGGCTACGAGCAGTACTTC
>.|TRBV7-9|TRBJ2-5|13|.
CASSSSPVETQYF
TGTGCCAGCAGCTCGTCCCCAGTAGAGACCCAGTACTTC
>.|TRBV7-3|TRBJ2-3|17|TRBD2
CASSLRLAPGSTDTQYF
TGTGCCAGCAGCTTAAGACTAGCCCCAGGGAGCACAGATACGCAGTATTTT
>.|TRBV29-1|TRBJ2-7|17|TRBD1
CSVAGQGVWREAYEQYF
TGCAGCGTAGCCGGACAGGGGGTATGGAGGGAGGCCTACGAGCAGTACTTC
>once|TRBV18|TRBJ1-3|14|.
CASSPRSAGNTIYF
TGTGCCAGCTCACCTAGGAGTGCTGGAAACACCATATATTTT
>.|TRBV9|TRBJ2-7|14|.
CASSPMGHSYEQYF
TGTGCCAGCAGCCCGATGGGACACTCCTACGAGCAGTACTTC
>.|TRBV5-6|TRBJ1-5|15|TRBD1
CASSPSGRGDQPQHF
TGTGCCAGCAGCCCTTCGGGCAGGGGGGATCAGCCCCAGCATTTT
>.|TRBV28|TRBJ2-7|12|.
CASSRGGLEQYF
TGTGCCAGCAGCCGCGGGGGCCTCGAGCAGTACTTC
>few|TRBV3-1/TRBV3-2|TRBJ2-2|15|.
CASSRRQGLTGELFF
TGTGCCAGCAGCCGAAGACAGGGACTCACCGGGGAGCTGTTTTTT